The source of this T cell receptor (beta chain) is a study of identical twins. General study results and limits: Memory repertoires showed no such pattern, whereas abundant cord blood beta clonotypes carried fewer insertions. Cross-sectional statistical analysis, not tracking of the same donors, underpinned the conclusions.

This clonotype came up a few times. Its antigen is undetermined. Donors uniformly comprised healthy Caucasians. TCRdb itself ran the 5' RACE reads through MiXCR, one entry per CDR3 protein. The sample yields some 440,000 distinct CDR3 sequences, roughly 26% seen once. The CDR3 contains 19 residues. The junction had 15 bases not matched to a gene; V was cut back by 4 bases and J by 1 base. A further study also used this sample, focusing on T cells expressing NK-cell markers. That investigation notes: Only alpha-beta TCR T cells were sorted in several experiments, using an anti-gamma-delta TCR antibody.

The material sequenced was CD4+ T cells sorted from blood. This sequence originates from a woman between 18 and 30 years old in good health. The chain is built from TRBV12-3 or TRBV12-4 and TRBJ2-1; 8 bases fit TRBD2. CDR3 protein: CASSSWRRSGSKSYNEQFF. The CDR3 nucleotides read TGTGCCAGCAGTTCCTGGCGCCGGAGCGGGAGTAAGTCCTACAATGAGCAGTTCTTC.